The entry below describes one T cell receptor (beta chain). The record originates from a study of PD-1 blockade in classical Hodgkin lymphoma. Sequencing was performed with immunoSEQ multiplex PCR; in TCRdb, only in-frame clones are kept and a portion is missing. The sample carries tens of thousands of clones, around 66% recorded once. Each of the patients experienced relapse following autologous stem cell transplantation, and their brentuximab vedotin exposure differed. Germline CDR1 is LNHDA and CDR2 is SQIVND (reference sequence). There are 17 residues in the CDR3. Trimming left V 10 bases short and J 0 bases short, with 22 bases between.

This receptor was taken from a human donor with classical Hodgkin lymphoma. The chain is built from TRBV19 and TRBJ2-1; perhaps TRBD2 as D (7 bases). The starting material was peripheral blood mononuclear cells (PBMCs), obtained at baseline. This chain's CDR3 is CATPGGRGPGSYNEQFF. CDR3 DNA sequence: TGTGCCACCCCCGGGGGGCGGGGCCCGGGCTCCTACAATGAGCAGTTCTTC.